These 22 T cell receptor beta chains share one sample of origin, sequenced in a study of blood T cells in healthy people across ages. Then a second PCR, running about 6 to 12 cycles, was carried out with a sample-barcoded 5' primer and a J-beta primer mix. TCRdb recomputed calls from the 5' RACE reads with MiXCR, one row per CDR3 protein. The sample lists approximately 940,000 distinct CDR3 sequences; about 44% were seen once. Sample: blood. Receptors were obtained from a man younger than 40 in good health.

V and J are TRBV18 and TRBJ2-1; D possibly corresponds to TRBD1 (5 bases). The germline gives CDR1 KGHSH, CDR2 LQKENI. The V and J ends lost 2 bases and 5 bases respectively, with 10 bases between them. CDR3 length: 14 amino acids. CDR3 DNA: TGTGCCAGCTCACCAGGGGCGGAGAACAATGAGCAGTTCTTC. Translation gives CASSPGAENNEQFF. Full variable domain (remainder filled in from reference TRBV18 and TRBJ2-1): NAGVMQNPRHLVRRRGQEARLRCSPMKGHSHVYWYRQLPEEGLKFMVYLQKENIIDESGMPKERFSAEFPKEGPSILRIQQVVRGDSAAYFCASSPGAENNEQFFGPGTRLTVL.

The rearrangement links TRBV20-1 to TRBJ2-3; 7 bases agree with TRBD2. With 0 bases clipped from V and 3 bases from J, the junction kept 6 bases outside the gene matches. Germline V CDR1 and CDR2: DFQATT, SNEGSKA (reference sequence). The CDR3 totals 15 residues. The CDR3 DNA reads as TGCAGTGCTAGAGATAGGACTAGTCTGACAGATACGCAGTATTTT. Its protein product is CSARDRTSLTDTQYF.

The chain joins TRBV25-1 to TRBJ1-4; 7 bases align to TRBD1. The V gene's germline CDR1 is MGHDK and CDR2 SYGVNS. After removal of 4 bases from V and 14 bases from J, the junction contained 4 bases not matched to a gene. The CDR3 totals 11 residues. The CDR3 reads CASSVTGALFF. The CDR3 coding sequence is TGTGCCAGCAGTGTTACAGGGGCCCTGTTTTTT.

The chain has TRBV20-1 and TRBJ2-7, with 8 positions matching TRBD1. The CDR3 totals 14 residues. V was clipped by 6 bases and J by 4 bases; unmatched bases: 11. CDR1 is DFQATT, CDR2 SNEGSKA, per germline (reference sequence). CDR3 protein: CSALEQGVLYEQYF. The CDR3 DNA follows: TGCAGTGCGTTAGAACAGGGGGTACTGTACGAGCAGTACTTC.

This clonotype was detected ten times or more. This CDR3 reads CASSRPASKNIQYF. CDR3 in DNA: TGTGCCAGCAGCCGACCAGCCTCCAAAAACATTCAGTACTTC. The gene calls are TRBV3-1 and TRBJ2-4; D is undetermined. V lost 4 bases to trimming and J lost 2 bases, with 9 bases between them. CDR1 and CDR2 from the germline V gene are LGHDT and YNNKEL (reference sequence). The CDR3 has 14 amino acids.

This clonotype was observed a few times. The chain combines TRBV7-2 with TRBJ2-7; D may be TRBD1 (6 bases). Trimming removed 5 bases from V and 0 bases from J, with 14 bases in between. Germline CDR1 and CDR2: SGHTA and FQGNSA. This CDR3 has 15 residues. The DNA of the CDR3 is TGTGCCAGCAGCCCTTGGGGACATAGCTCCTACGAGCAGTACTTC. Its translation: CASSPWGHSSYEQYF.

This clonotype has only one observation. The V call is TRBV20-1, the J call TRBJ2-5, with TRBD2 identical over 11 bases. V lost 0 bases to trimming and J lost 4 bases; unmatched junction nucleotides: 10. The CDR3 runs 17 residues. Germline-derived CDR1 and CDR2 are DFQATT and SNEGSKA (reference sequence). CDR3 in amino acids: CSARDSLAGGIGETQYF. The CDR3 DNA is TGCAGTGCTAGAGACTCGCTAGCGGGGGGTATAGGAGAGACCCAGTACTTC.

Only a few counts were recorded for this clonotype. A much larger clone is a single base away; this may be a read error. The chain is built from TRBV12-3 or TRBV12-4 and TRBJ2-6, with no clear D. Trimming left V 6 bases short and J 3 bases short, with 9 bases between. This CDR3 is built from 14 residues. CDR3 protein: CASSPPGGANVLTF. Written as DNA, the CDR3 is TGTGCCAGCAGCCCCCCGGGTGGGGCCAACGTCCTGACTTTC.

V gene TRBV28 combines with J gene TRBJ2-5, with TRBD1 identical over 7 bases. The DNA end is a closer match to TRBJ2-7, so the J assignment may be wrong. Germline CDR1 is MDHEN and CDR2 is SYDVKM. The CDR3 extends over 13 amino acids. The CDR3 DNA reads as TGTGCCAGCAGTTTAGCCAACAGGGGCGAGCAGTACTTC. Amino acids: CASSLANRGEQYF.

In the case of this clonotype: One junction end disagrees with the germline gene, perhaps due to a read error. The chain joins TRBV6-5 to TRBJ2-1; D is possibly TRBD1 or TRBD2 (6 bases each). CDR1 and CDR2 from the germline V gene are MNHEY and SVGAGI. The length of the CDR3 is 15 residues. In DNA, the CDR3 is TGTGCCAGTAGTTACGGGGGCGCAATCTACAATGAGCAGTTCTTC. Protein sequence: CASSYGGAIYNEQFF.

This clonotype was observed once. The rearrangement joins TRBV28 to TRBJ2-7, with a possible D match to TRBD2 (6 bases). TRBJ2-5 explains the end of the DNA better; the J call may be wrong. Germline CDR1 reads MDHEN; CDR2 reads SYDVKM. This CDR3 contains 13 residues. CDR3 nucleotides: TGTGCCAGCACCGGAGGGGCGGGAGAGACCCAGTACTTC. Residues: CASTGGAGETQYF.

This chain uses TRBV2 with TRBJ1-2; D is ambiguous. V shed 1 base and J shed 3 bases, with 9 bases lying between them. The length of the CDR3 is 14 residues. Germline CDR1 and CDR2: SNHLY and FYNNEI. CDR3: CASSEVLGDYGYTF. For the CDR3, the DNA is TGTGCCAGCAGTGAAGTCCTTGGGGACTATGGCTACACCTTC.

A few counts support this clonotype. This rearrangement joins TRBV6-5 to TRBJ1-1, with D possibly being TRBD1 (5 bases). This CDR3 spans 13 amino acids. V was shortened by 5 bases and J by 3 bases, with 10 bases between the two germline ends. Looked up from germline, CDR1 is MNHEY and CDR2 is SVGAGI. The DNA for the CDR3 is TGTGCCAGCAGTCCCGTGGGGGACACTGAAGCTTTCTTT. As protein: CASSPVGDTEAFF.

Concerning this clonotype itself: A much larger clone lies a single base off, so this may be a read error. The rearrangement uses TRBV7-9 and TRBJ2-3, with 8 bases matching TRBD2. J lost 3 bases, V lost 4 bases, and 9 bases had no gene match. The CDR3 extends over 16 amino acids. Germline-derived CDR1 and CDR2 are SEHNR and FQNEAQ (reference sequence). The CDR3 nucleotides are TGTGCCAGCAGCTCCGGCAACAGCGGGGGTACAGATACGCAGTATTTT. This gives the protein CASSSGNSGGTDTQYF.

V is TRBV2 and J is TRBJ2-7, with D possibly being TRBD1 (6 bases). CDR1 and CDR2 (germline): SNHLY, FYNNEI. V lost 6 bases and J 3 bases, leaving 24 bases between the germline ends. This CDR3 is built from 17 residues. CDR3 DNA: TGTGCCAGCAGCGGAGGCCCCCCGGGACAAGTGTTCTACGAGCAGTACTTC. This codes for CASSGGPPGQVFYEQYF.

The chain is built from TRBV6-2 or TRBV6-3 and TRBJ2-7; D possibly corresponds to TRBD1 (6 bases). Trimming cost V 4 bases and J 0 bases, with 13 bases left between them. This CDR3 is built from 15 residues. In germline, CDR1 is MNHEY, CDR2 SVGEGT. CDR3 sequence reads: CASSSNRAPSYEQYF. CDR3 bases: TGTGCCAGCAGTTCAAACAGGGCACCCTCCTACGAGCAGTACTTC.

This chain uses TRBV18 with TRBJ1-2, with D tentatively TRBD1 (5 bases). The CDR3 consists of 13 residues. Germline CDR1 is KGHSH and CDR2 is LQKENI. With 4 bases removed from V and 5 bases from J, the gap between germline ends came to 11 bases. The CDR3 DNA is TGTGCCAGCTCACAGGGGCAGGAATATGGCTACACCTTC. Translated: CASSQGQEYGYTF.

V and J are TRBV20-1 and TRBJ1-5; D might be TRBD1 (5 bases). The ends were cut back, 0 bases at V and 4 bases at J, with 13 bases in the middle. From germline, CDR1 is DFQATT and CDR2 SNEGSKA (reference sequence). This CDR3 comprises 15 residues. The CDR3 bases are TGCAGTGCTAGAGATCTTAGGACACAAAATCAGCCCCAGCATTTT. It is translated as CSARDLRTQNQPQHF.

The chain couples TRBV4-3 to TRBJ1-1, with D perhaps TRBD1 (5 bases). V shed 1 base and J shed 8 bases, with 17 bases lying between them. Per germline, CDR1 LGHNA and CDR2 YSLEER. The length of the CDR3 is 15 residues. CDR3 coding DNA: TGCGCCAGCAGCCAAGTATTCGGGGGTCTTGGGGAAGCTTTCTTT. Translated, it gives CASSQVFGGLGEAFF.

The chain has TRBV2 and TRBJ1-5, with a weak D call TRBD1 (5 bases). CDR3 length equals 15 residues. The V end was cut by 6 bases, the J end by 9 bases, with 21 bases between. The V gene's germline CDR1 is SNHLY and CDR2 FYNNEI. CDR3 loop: CASSFGHTTAGPQHF. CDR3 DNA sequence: TGTGCCAGCAGCTTCGGACACACCACGGCTGGGCCCCAGCATTTT. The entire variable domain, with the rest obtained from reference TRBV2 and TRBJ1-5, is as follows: EPEVTQTPSHQVTQMGQEVILRCVPISNHLYFYWYRQILGQKVEFLVSFYNNEISEKSEIFDDQFSVERPDGSNFTLKIRSTKLEDSAMYFCASSFGHTTAGPQHFGDGTRLSIL.

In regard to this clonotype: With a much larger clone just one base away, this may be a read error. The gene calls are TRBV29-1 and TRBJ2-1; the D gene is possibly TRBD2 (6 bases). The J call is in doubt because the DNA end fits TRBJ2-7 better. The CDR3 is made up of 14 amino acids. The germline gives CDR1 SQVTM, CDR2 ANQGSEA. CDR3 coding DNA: TGCAGCGTTAAGGGGACTGGGGCCTACAATGAGCAGTACTTC. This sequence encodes CSVKGTGAYNEQYF.

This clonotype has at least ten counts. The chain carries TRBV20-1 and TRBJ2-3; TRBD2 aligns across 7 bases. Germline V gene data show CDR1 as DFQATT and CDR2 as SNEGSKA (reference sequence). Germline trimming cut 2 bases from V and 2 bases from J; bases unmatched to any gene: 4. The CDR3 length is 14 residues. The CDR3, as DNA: TGCAGTGCTAGACCTAGCGGACACACAGATACGCAGTATTTT. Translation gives CSARPSGHTDTQYF.